This T cell receptor (beta chain) was documented in a study of Graves' ophthalmopathy and Graves' hyperthyroidism. Background on the study: Peripheral blood was gathered at first diagnosis, ahead of any treatment whatsoever.

New diagnoses, under 2 months' duration, and ages 18 to 65 characterized the hyperthyroidism patients. Other autoimmune disease, uncontrolled infection, pregnancy and lactation led to exclusion. A roughly 9.3 ml volume of fresh peripheral blood provided the PBMCs. Scientists amplified the TCR beta CDR3 regions from RNA transcripts. The first-round RT-PCR employed HTBI primers together with the Qiagen OneStep RT-PCR kit. A multiplex PCR was then performed as the second round. TCRdb re-analysed the multiplex PCR reads in MiXCR, keeping a single row per CDR3 protein. The repertoire includes about 39,000 distinct CDR3 sequences, approximately 53% of them detected once, and approximately 30% sits in the top ten. The sequencing input was peripheral blood. The clonotype originates from an adult woman with stable Graves' hyperthyroidism.

The CDR3 reads CASSLGTSNYNEQFF. The CDR3 nucleotides read TGTGCCAGCAGCTTAGGGACTTCCAACTACAATGAGCAGTTCTTC. The gene calls are TRBV7-2 and TRBJ2-1, with a tentative D call TRBD2 (5 bases). The CDR3 is 15 residues long. V lost 1 base, J lost 3 bases, and 10 bases lay in between. Germline CDR1 and CDR2: SGHTA and FQGNSA.